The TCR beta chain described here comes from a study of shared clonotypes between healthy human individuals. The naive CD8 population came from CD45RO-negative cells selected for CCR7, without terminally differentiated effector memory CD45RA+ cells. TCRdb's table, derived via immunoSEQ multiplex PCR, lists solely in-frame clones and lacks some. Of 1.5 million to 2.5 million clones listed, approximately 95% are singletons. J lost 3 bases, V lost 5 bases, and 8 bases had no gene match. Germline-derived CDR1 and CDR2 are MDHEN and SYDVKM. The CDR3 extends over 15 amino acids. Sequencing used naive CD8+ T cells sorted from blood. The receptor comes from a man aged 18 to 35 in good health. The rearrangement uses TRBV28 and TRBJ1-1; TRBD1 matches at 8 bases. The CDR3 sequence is CASSLTETGDTEAFF. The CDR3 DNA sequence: TGTGCCAGCAGTCTTACTGAGACAGGGGACACTGAAGCTTTCTTT.